These 23 T cell receptor beta chains were all obtained from the same sample, sequenced in a study of cytomegalovirus exposure and HLA in healthy donors. The study ran its PCR with 60 Vbeta and 13 Jbeta primers. Libraries were prepared by immunoSEQ multiplex PCR; TCRdb keeps only in-frame clonotypes and omits some of them. The table has 150,000 to 200,000 clones, roughly 77% seen once. The sequenced material came from PBMCs. The receptors were sampled from a male donor in good health and CMV-seronegative.

The chain couples TRBV4-1 to TRBJ2-1; D might be TRBD2 (5 bases). The CDR3 length is 16 residues. In germline, CDR1 is MGHRA, CDR2 YSYEKL. V was cut by 1 base and J by 2 bases, with 12 bases left in between. The CDR3 DNA reads as TGCGCCAGCAGCCAAGGTGAGGGCCCGCCCTACAATGAGCAGTTCTTC. Encoded protein: CASSQGEGPPYNEQFF.

The J gene is TRBJ2-2, the V gene TRBV9, with no clear D. V lost 6 bases and J 0 bases, leaving 6 bases between the germline ends. This CDR3 has 13 amino acids. The germline V gene has CDR1 SGDLS and CDR2 YYNGEE. CDR3 amino acids: CASNRPNTGELFF. The CDR3 DNA is TGTGCCAGCAACAGACCGAACACCGGGGAGCTGTTTTTT.

This clone was seen just once. The rearrangement joins TRBV5-1 to TRBJ2-2; 8 bases are shared with TRBD2. There are 16 residues in the CDR3. V was clipped by 0 bases and J by 4 bases; unmatched bases: 5. Germline V gene data show CDR1 as SGHRS and CDR2 as YFSETQ. The CDR3 coding sequence is TGCGCCAGCAGCTTGGCCGGGGGGGTGCGCACCGGGGAGCTGTTTTTT. Its protein is CASSLAGGVRTGELFF. Full variable domain (rest looked up from reference TRBV5-1 and TRBJ2-2): KAGVTQTPRYLIKTRGQQVTLSCSPISGHRSVSWYQQTPGQGLQFLFEYFSETQRNKGNFPGRFSGRQFSNSRSEMNVSTLELGDSALYLCASSLAGGVRTGELFFGEGSRLTVL.

This clone was recorded once. The chain is built from TRBV7-2 and TRBJ2-1, with D tentatively TRBD2 (6 bases). The V end lost 4 bases, the J end lost 9 bases, and 13 bases lay between the germline ends. CDR1 and CDR2 from the germline V gene are SGHTA and FQGNSA. The CDR3 has 13 amino acids. The CDR3 reads CASSSLRGSEQFF. The CDR3, as DNA: TGTGCCAGCAGCTCCCTTCGGGGGTCTGAGCAGTTCTTC. Based on the CDR3 plus reference TRBV7-2 and TRBJ2-1, the full variable domain is GAGVSQSPSNKVTEKGKDVELRCDPISGHTALYWYRQSLGQGLEFLIYFQGNSAPDKSGLPSDRFSAERTGGSVSTLTIQRTQQEDSAVYLCASSSLRGSEQFFGPGTRLTVL.

This rearrangement joins TRBV5-4 to TRBJ2-3, with 8 positions matching TRBD2. Germline V gene data show CDR1 as SGHNT and CDR2 as YYREEE (reference sequence). The trim removed 0 bases at V and 4 bases at J, leaving 7 bases unmatched. CDR3 size: 16 residues. CDR3 protein: CASSLGGSGAADTQYF. The DNA for the CDR3 is TGTGCCAGCAGCTTGGGGGGTAGCGGGGCGGCAGATACGCAGTATTTT.

The chain is built from TRBV9 and TRBJ2-1, with D perhaps matching TRBD1 (6 bases). The CDR3 totals 16 residues. V lost 0 bases, J lost 8 bases, and 18 bases lay in between. Per germline, CDR1 SGDLS and CDR2 YYNGEE. The DNA for the CDR3 is TGTGCCAGCAGCGTAGATCCCGATTTCAAGGGGGATGAGCAGTTCTTC. It codes for CASSVDPDFKGDEQFF.

V usage is TRBV4-1 and J usage is TRBJ2-3, with TRBD1 identical over 7 bases. This CDR3 is built from 13 residues. J lost 3 bases, V lost 3 bases, and 0 bases had no gene match. Per the germline V gene, CDR1 is MGHRA and CDR2 is YSYEKL. CDR3 region: CASSQGQTDTQYF. DNA for the CDR3: TGCGCCAGCAGCCAGGGACAGACAGATACGCAGTATTTT.

This chain connects TRBV28 to TRBJ1-5, with 8 bases identical to TRBD1. CDR1 and CDR2 from the germline V gene are MDHEN and SYDVKM. The CDR3 sequence is 15 residues long. V was clipped by 6 bases and J by 6 bases; unmatched bases: 10. The CDR3 loop reads CASSLPGQAGQPQHF. The CDR3 coding sequence is TGTGCCAGCAGCCTTCCGGGACAGGCCGGTCAGCCCCAGCATTTT.

This clone was detected once. The chain joins TRBV2 to TRBJ1-1; 7 bases line up with TRBD1. The V and J ends lost 2 bases and 4 bases, in that order; junction bases with no gene match: 7. The CDR3 contains 15 residues. The germline gives CDR1 SNHLY, CDR2 FYNNEI. The CDR3 reads CASSEFRNRGTEAFF. The DNA of the CDR3 is TGTGCCAGCAGTGAATTTAGAAACAGGGGCACTGAAGCTTTCTTT.

This clone was observed a few times. The chain combines TRBV9 with TRBJ2-7, with TRBD2 matching over 10 bases. CDR1 is SGDLS and CDR2 is YYNGEE in the germline V gene. The length of the CDR3 is 14 residues. Trimming cost V 5 bases and J 4 bases; bases outside gene matches: 6. In nucleotides, the CDR3 is TGTGCCAGCAGTCCTAGCGGGAGAGGTTACGAGCAGTACTTC. Its protein is CASSPSGRGYEQYF.

The V and J genes are TRBV4-2 and TRBJ1-3; no reliable D call. This CDR3 spans 16 amino acids. V lost 0 bases and J 0 bases, leaving 9 bases between the germline ends. Germline V gene lookup returns CDR1 LGHNA and CDR2 YNFKEQ. CDR3 sequence: CASSQDRRGSGNTIYF. CDR3 nucleotides: TGTGCCAGCAGCCAAGATCGGCGGGGCTCTGGAAACACCATATATTTT.

This chain connects TRBV18 to TRBJ2-1; perhaps TRBD1 as D (6 bases). The V end was cut by 0 bases, the J end by 5 bases, with 11 bases between. The CDR3 is 15 amino acids. CDR1 and CDR2 from the germline V gene are KGHSH and LQKENI. The CDR3 spells CASSPPSGTNNEQFF. The DNA for the CDR3 is TGTGCCAGCTCACCACCGTCAGGGACAAACAATGAGCAGTTCTTC.

This chain uses TRBV2 with TRBJ2-1; 7 bases line up with TRBD2. CDR1 SNHLY and CDR2 FYNNEI come from the germline V gene. The trim removed 6 bases at V and 6 bases at J, leaving 5 bases unmatched. The CDR3 covers 13 residues. The CDR3 is CASRGGTRNEQFF. The DNA for the CDR3 is TGTGCCAGCAGGGGAGGGACGCGCAATGAGCAGTTCTTC.

This clone was detected a few times. V and J are TRBV7-9 and TRBJ1-1; D possibly corresponds to TRBD1 (6 bases). Germline-derived CDR1 and CDR2 are SEHNR and FQNEAQ (reference sequence). CDR3 size: 13 residues. Trimming left V 11 bases short and J 1 base short, with 14 bases between. This CDR3 is CAGVQGGNTEAFF. The CDR3 DNA reads TGTGCCGGGGTACAGGGTGGGAACACTGAAGCTTTCTTT.

The chain is built from TRBV5-4 and TRBJ2-7; 9 bases fit TRBD2. Looked up from germline, CDR1 is SGHNT and CDR2 is YYREEE (reference sequence). The CDR3 totals 16 residues. Unmatched junction bases numbered 14, after V lost 4 bases and J lost 6 bases. CDR3 DNA sequence: TGTGCCAGCAGCCAGACGGGACTAGCTTATTATCCCGAGCAGTACTTC. Amino acids: CASSQTGLAYYPEQYF.

The rearrangement links TRBV2 to TRBJ1-3, with D unclear. Germline loops: CDR1 SNHLY, CDR2 FYNNEI. The CDR3 is made up of 15 amino acids. V lost 2 bases and J 0 bases, leaving 8 bases between the germline ends. In DNA form, the CDR3 reads TGTGCCAGCAGTGAAATGGGGAGCTCTGGAAACACCATATATTTT. Its protein is CASSEMGSSGNTIYF.

The chain combines TRBV23-1 with TRBJ2-7; the match to TRBD1 covers 10 bases. TRBV23-1 is assigned to the ORF class and has an uncertain function. Trimming took 3 bases from V and 0 from J; bases not matched to a gene: 8. This CDR3 contains 17 residues. In DNA form, the CDR3 reads TGCGCCAGCAGTCATCTACCGGGACAGGGGAGCTCCTACGAGCAGTACTTC. Residues: CASSHLPGQGSSYEQYF.

J is TRBJ1-1 and V is TRBV7-9; D is undetermined. The CDR3 runs 13 residues. CDR1 and CDR2 from the germline V gene are SEHNR and FQNEAQ (reference sequence). The ends were cut back, 4 bases at V and 7 bases at J, with 13 bases in the middle. The CDR3 loop is CASSSIGRVEAFF. CDR3 sequence (DNA): TGTGCCAGCAGCTCTATAGGGAGGGTTGAAGCTTTCTTT. The full variable domain, in which reference TRBV7-9 and TRBJ1-1 provide the parts outside the CDR3, is DTGVSQNPRHKITKRGQNVTFRCDPISEHNRLYWYRQTLGQGPEFLTYFQNEAQLEKSRLLSDRFSAERPKGSFSTLEIQRTEQGDSAMYLCASSSIGRVEAFFGQGTRLTVV.

In DNA, the CDR3 is TGTGCCAGCAGCAAGGGACAGGGAGAGACCCAGTACTTC. Protein product: CASSKGQGETQYF. The gene calls are TRBV7-2 and TRBJ2-5, with 9 bases fitting TRBD1. Unmatched junction bases numbered 2, after V lost 5 bases and J lost 4 bases. CDR1 is SGHTA, CDR2 FQGNSA, per germline. The CDR3 runs 13 residues.

The chain combines TRBV23-1 with TRBJ2-4; D perhaps matches TRBD2 (5 bases). TRBV23-1 carries the ORF label, with uncertain function. V was pared by 0 bases and J by 1 base, with 13 bases between. The CDR3 runs to 17 residues. The DNA of the CDR3 is TGCGCCAGCAGTCAATCTATTACGGGGTTGGCCAAAAACATTCAGTACTTC. Translating gives CASSQSITGLAKNIQYF.

The CDR3 DNA is TGTGCCAGCAGCTTCCCCGCTGGAGGGAACTATGGCTACACCTTC. It is translated as CASSFPAGGNYGYTF. The V call is TRBV11-2, the J call TRBJ1-2; no clear D. CDR1 and CDR2 (germline): SGHAT, FQNNGV. V was shortened by 3 bases and J by 2 bases, with 13 bases between the two germline ends. CDR3 length: 15 amino acids.

This clone has only a few counts. CDR3 in DNA: TGCGCCAGCAGCACCGGGACTAGCGGGATCTCCTACAATGAGCAGTTCTTC. This codes for CASSTGTSGISYNEQFF. This chain joins TRBV5-1 and TRBJ2-1; TRBD2 matches 13 bases. The CDR3 is 17 residues long. Germline CDR1 SGHRS, CDR2 YFSETQ. V shed 4 bases, J shed 0 bases, and the junction held 4 bases outside the gene matches.

The chain has TRBV28 and TRBJ1-2, with D perhaps matching TRBD1 (5 bases). This CDR3 region has 15 residues. The germline V and J ends were trimmed by 8 bases and 1 base, with 17 bases remaining between them. The V gene's germline CDR1 is MDHEN and CDR2 SYDVKM. CDR3 bases: TGTGCCAGCCTAGGGATACAGGATAATAACTATGGCTACACCTTC. This gives the protein CASLGIQDNNYGYTF.